This TCR beta chain appears in the sequencing data of a study of blood T cell repertoires in COVID-19. Trimming pared 6 bases from V and 4 bases from J, leaving 9 bases between. There are 12 residues in the CDR3. Germline loops: CDR1 MDHEN, CDR2 SYDVKM. Assay used: immunoSEQ multiplex PCR; TCRdb lists only in-frame clones, some missing. The sample lists about 400,000 clones; roughly 90% were seen once. With regard to this clone: Other DNA variants within this sample encode the same CDR3.

This receptor was taken from a man in his forties or fifties with acute or convalescent COVID-19. V usage is TRBV28 and J usage is TRBJ1-2; D gene unclear. Source material: peripheral blood. The CDR3 reads CASSLPIYGYTF. The CDR3, as DNA: TGTGCCAGCAGCCTACCGATCTATGGCTACACCTTC.